Below, 11 T cell receptor beta chains from the same sample are listed, as sequenced in a study of cytomegalovirus exposure and HLA in healthy donors. This PCR relied on a set of 60 Vbeta primers and 13 Jbeta primers. Profiled with immunoSEQ multiplex PCR; TCRdb holds only in-frame clones, not every one. This sample's table reports 150,000 to 200,000 clones. Material: PBMCs. These TCRs come from a woman aged 18-29 years in good health and CMV-seropositive.

The rearrangement joins TRBV5-1 to TRBJ2-1; 12 bases are shared with TRBD2. V lost 3 bases, J lost 0 bases, and 7 bases stayed unmatched. From germline, CDR1 is SGHRS and CDR2 YFSETQ. The length of the CDR3 is 18 residues. Here the CDR3 reads CASSSTGLAGSSYNEQFF. CDR3 DNA: TGCGCCAGCAGCTCAACTGGACTAGCGGGAAGCTCCTACAATGAGCAGTTCTTC.

The CDR3 DNA sequence: TGTGCCAGTGGTTCGGCTGGGGCCAACGTCCTGACTTTC. It yields the protein CASGSAGANVLTF. This chain joins TRBV6-1 and TRBJ2-6; D gene uncertain. CDR1 is MNHNS and CDR2 is SASEGT in the germline V gene. The V gene lost 9 bases and the J gene lost 2 bases, with 8 bases spanning the gap. This CDR3 is 13 amino acids long.

The chain links TRBV27 to TRBJ1-1; D is undetermined. The germline V and J ends were trimmed by 6 bases and 2 bases, with 13 bases remaining between them. CDR1 and CDR2 (germline): MNHEY, SMNVEV (reference sequence). CDR3 length: 14 residues. CDR3 DNA sequence: TGTGCCAGCAGCCTCTATCCGAGAAACACTGAAGCTTTCTTT. Translating gives CASSLYPRNTEAFF.

CDR3 amino acids: CASSRPQGGGYTF. Written as DNA, the CDR3 is TGTGCCAGCAGTCGTCCACAGGGTGGCGGCTACACCTTC. The J gene is TRBJ1-2, the V gene TRBV28, with D possibly being TRBD1 (6 bases). CDR1 and CDR2 (germline): MDHEN, SYDVKM. Trimming left V 5 bases short and J 8 bases short, with 15 bases between. The CDR3 is 13 amino acids.

In the case of this clone: Sequence at one end of the junction differs from germline and may be a read error. This chain connects TRBV7-7 to TRBJ2-7; weak D call: TRBD1 (6 bases). The CDR3 runs to 14 residues. Looked up from germline, CDR1 is SSHAT and CDR2 is FNYEAQ (reference sequence). CDR3 bases: TGTGCTAGCAGCCCTAGGGGGTCCCACAACGAGCAGTACTTC. Its protein is CASSPRGSHNEQYF.

The chain combines TRBV5-8 with TRBJ2-3; 11 bases fit TRBD2. CDR3 size: 15 residues. Per the germline V gene, CDR1 is SGHTS and CDR2 is YDEGEE. After removal of 2 bases from V and 6 bases from J, the junction contained 5 bases not matched to a gene. The DNA of the CDR3 is TGTGCCAGCAGCTTTAGCGGGGGGGCCGGCGATACGCAGTATTTT. Its translation is CASSFSGGAGDTQYF.

This chain links TRBV19 with TRBJ1-1; unclear D gene. The V gene lost 6 bases and the J gene lost 3 bases, with 8 bases spanning the gap. The V gene's germline CDR1 is LNHDA and CDR2 SQIVND (reference sequence). This CDR3 is 12 amino acids long. CDR3 DNA: TGTGCCAGTAGCGAGCCTTACACTGAAGCTTTCTTT. Translated, it gives CASSEPYTEAFF.

The chain has TRBV11-3 and TRBJ1-1, with 12 bases identical to TRBD1. Germline-derived CDR1 and CDR2 are SGHNT and YENEEA. V lost 6 bases, J lost 3 bases, and 5 bases stayed unmatched. The length of the CDR3 is 15 residues. The CDR3, as DNA: TGTGCCAGCAGACGGGGGACAGGGGGCGACACTGAAGCTTTCTTT. Protein sequence: CASRRGTGGDTEAFF.

This rearrangement joins TRBV4-1 to TRBJ2-1, with 12 bases fitting TRBD2. Per the germline V gene, CDR1 is MGHRA and CDR2 is YSYEKL. This CDR3 contains 17 residues. Unmatched junction bases numbered 9, after V lost 4 bases and J lost 5 bases. The CDR3 region is CASSLWTSGTANNEQFF. CDR3 DNA sequence: TGCGCCAGCAGCCTATGGACTAGCGGGACTGCCAACAATGAGCAGTTCTTC.

This sequence joins TRBV7-9 and TRBJ2-2; unclear D gene. V lost 4 bases and J lost 0, with 9 bases in between. The CDR3 has 15 amino acids. CDR1 and CDR2 (germline): SEHNR, FQNEAQ (reference sequence). The CDR3 sequence is CASSSRSANTGELFF. The CDR3 DNA reads as TGTGCCAGCAGCTCCCGGTCGGCGAACACCGGGGAGCTGTTTTTT.

The chain has TRBV10-1 and TRBJ2-3; 8 nucleotides line up with TRBD2. Germline CDR1 is WNHNN and CDR2 is SYGVQD (reference sequence). CDR3 size: 16 residues. J was trimmed by 1 base and V by 5 bases; bases with no gene match: 8. Here the CDR3 DNA reads TGCGCCAGCAGTACAGGGACGGGAGGGGGCACAGATACGCAGTATTTT. Protein sequence: CASSTGTGGGTDTQYF.